What follows are 21 T cell receptor beta chains derived from one specimen sequenced in a study of blood T cell repertoires in COVID-19. The assay was immunoSEQ multiplex PCR, and TCRdb's table has in-frame clones only and misses some. The sample records some 200,000 clones, around nine tenths being singletons. Input material: peripheral blood. The source is a man between 45 and 60 years old with COVID-19, enrolled during active disease.

The chain joins TRBV6-5 to TRBJ2-7; D is perhaps TRBD1 (5 bases). V was trimmed by 8 bases and J by 0 bases, leaving 14 bases between them. CDR3 size: 14 residues. Germline V gene sequence: CDR1 MNHEY, CDR2 SVGAGI. In nucleotides, the CDR3 is TGTGCCAGCGGGGCCGAGATTTTCTCCTACGAGCAGTACTTC. Translated: CASGAEIFSYEQYF.

V usage is TRBV7-9 and J usage is TRBJ2-1; TRBD2 matches at 7 bases. CDR3 length: 14 residues. Germline-derived CDR1 and CDR2 are SEHNR and FQNEAQ (reference sequence). Unmatched junction bases numbered 5, after V lost 1 base and J lost 8 bases. For the CDR3, the DNA is TGTGCCAGCAGCTTAGGGCGGGAGTCAGATGAGCAGTTCTTC. Translating it yields CASSLGRESDEQFF.

V gene TRBV5-1 combines with J gene TRBJ2-7, with TRBD1 matching over 7 bases. The V gene's germline CDR1 is SGHRS and CDR2 YFSETQ. J gave up 0 bases and V 5 bases, and 5 bases lay outside the gene matches. The CDR3 runs 14 residues. The CDR3 region is CASRRRQGSYEQYF. The CDR3 nucleotides are TGCGCCAGCAGGCGGAGACAGGGCTCCTACGAGCAGTACTTC.

This clone has only one observation. The J gene is TRBJ1-1, the V gene TRBV6-5; D remains unclear. The V end lost 0 bases, the J end lost 2 bases, and 10 bases lay between the germline ends. The CDR3 spans 15 residues. Germline V gives CDR1 MNHEY, CDR2 SVGAGI. CDR3 sequence (DNA): TGTGCCAGCAGTTACTCTAGTATGATTAACACTGAAGCTTTCTTT. This gives the protein CASSYSSMINTEAFF.

The V call is TRBV6-5, the J call TRBJ2-1; 14 nucleotides line up with TRBD2. With 6 bases clipped from V and 9 bases from J, the junction kept 7 bases outside the gene matches. CDR3 size: 15 residues. The germline V gene has CDR1 MNHEY and CDR2 SVGAGI. CDR3: CASSTGTSGGIEQFF. Written as DNA, the CDR3 is TGTGCCAGCAGCACTGGGACTAGCGGGGGCATTGAGCAGTTCTTC.

The chain's CDR3 is CASSQSGTGIYEQYF. Here the CDR3 DNA reads TGTGCCAGCAGCCAGTCCGGGACAGGGATCTACGAGCAGTACTTC. The V call is TRBV3-1 (or the pseudogene TRBV3-2), the J call TRBJ2-7; 9 bases are shared with TRBD1. CDR3 length: 15 residues. V dropped 3 bases and J dropped 3; count of bases not matched to a gene: 6. Per the germline V gene, CDR1 is LGHDT and CDR2 is YNNKEL (reference sequence).

The chain couples TRBV9 to TRBJ1-2; TRBD1 matches at 10 bases. Germline V gene data show CDR1 as SGDLS and CDR2 as YYNGEE. This CDR3 is 16 amino acids long. After removal of 0 bases from V and 6 bases from J, the junction contained 8 bases not matched to a gene. This CDR3 is CASSVAMTGGRDGYTF. Written as DNA, the CDR3 is TGTGCCAGCAGCGTAGCTATGACAGGGGGCAGAGATGGCTACACCTTC.

J is TRBJ2-7 and V is TRBV6-5; weak D call: TRBD2 (5 bases). The CDR3 loop spans 13 amino acids. V lost 5 bases, J lost 3 bases, and 11 bases lay in between. Germline loops: CDR1 MNHEY, CDR2 SVGAGI. The CDR3 DNA reads as TGTGCCAGCAGTACCCGGGGATACTACGAGCAGTACTTC. It encodes CASSTRGYYEQYF.

The table lists this clone with many counts. This chain joins TRBV4-2 and TRBJ1-2; 8 bases match TRBD1. The CDR3 loop spans 16 amino acids. The V gene's germline CDR1 is LGHNA and CDR2 YNFKEQ. The J segment lost 4 bases and the V segment lost 7 bases, leaving 14 bases of the junction unmatched. CDR3 residues: CASTASPGQGLYGYTF. The CDR3 DNA reads TGTGCCAGCACTGCCAGCCCCGGACAGGGTCTCTATGGCTACACCTTC.

This clone was recorded only once. The CDR3 is CASSLGAGGDEQYF. The CDR3 DNA reads as TGTGCCAGCAGTTTAGGGGCCGGTGGGGACGAGCAGTACTTC. The rearrangement uses TRBV27 and TRBJ2-7; D may be TRBD1 (5 bases). The germline CDR1 and CDR2 sequences are MNHEY and SMNVEV (reference sequence). The CDR3 runs 14 residues. V was shortened by 2 bases and J by 5 bases, with 13 bases between the two germline ends.

This chain joins TRBV7-9 and TRBJ2-3, with 9 bases aligning to TRBD1. Germline loops: CDR1 SEHNR, CDR2 FQNEAQ (reference sequence). The CDR3 consists of 17 residues. V was pared by 1 base and J by 2 bases, with 7 bases of the junction left unmatched. The CDR3 loop reads CASSLEGGQGATDTQYF. CDR3 bases: TGTGCCAGCAGCTTAGAGGGGGGACAGGGCGCCACAGATACGCAGTATTTT.

The CDR3 DNA is TGTGCCAGCAGCCAGGGTCCCTCGACTAGCGGGAGGGGCAATGAGCAGTTCTTC. Translated: CASSQGPSTSGRGNEQFF. The chain carries TRBV7-3 and TRBJ2-1, with TRBD2 matching over 14 bases. Looked up from germline, CDR1 is SGHTA and CDR2 is FQGTGA. Unmatched junction bases numbered 12, after V lost 5 bases and J lost 6 bases. This CDR3 has 18 residues.

The chain couples TRBV3-1 (or the pseudogene TRBV3-2) to TRBJ2-3, with D unresolved. With 0 bases removed from V and 3 bases from J, the gap between germline ends came to 7 bases. This CDR3 has 14 residues. The germline V gene encodes CDR1 LGHDT and CDR2 YNNKEL (reference sequence). CDR3 sequence reads: CASSQDSRTDTQYF. The CDR3 nucleotides are TGTGCCAGCAGCCAAGATTCCAGGACAGATACGCAGTATTTT.

The chain has TRBV7-9 and TRBJ2-1; D call uncertain. CDR1 is SEHNR and CDR2 is FQNEAQ in the germline V gene (reference sequence). Trimming removed 5 bases from V and 0 bases from J, with 11 bases in between. The CDR3 runs 15 residues. Written as DNA, the CDR3 is TGTGCCAGCAGCAAAGAGCCTTCCTCCTACAATGAGCAGTTCTTC. Its translation: CASSKEPSSYNEQFF. The full variable domain, its missing parts supplied by reference TRBV7-9 and TRBJ2-1, is DTGVSQNPRHKITKRGQNVTFRCDPISEHNRLYWYRQTLGQGPEFLTYFQNEAQLEKSRLLSDRFSAERPKGSFSTLEIQRTEQGDSAMYLCASSKEPSSYNEQFFGPGTRLTVL.

The V gene is TRBV10-3, the J gene TRBJ1-5; unclear D gene. The CDR3 length is 15 residues. Trimming took off 3 bases at V and 5 bases at J, with 14 bases between the two ends. CDR1 is ENHRY and CDR2 is SYGVKD in the germline V gene. The CDR3 sequence is CAISDRQAGDQPQHF. The CDR3 coding sequence is TGTGCCATCAGTGACAGGCAAGCCGGCGATCAGCCCCAGCATTTT.

V gene TRBV2 combines with J gene TRBJ2-7; 9 bases line up with TRBD2. The CDR3 is 14 residues long. CDR1 and CDR2 (germline): SNHLY, FYNNEI. V lost 6 bases, J lost 4 bases, and 7 bases stayed unmatched. The CDR3 DNA is TGTGCCAGCAGCACCGGGACTAGCTCTTACGAGCAGTACTTC. Translating it yields CASSTGTSSYEQYF.

The chain employs TRBV9 and TRBJ2-7, with 10 bases fitting TRBD2. The CDR3 runs to 16 residues. Germline CDR1 and CDR2: SGDLS and YYNGEE. V gave up 0 bases and J gave up 4 bases; unmatched junction bases: 7. Here the CDR3 reads CASSVAALAGEYEQYF. CDR3 nucleotide sequence: TGTGCCAGCAGCGTAGCTGCTCTAGCGGGAGAGTACGAGCAGTACTTC.

The V call is TRBV10-3, the J call TRBJ2-1, with 9 bases lining up with TRBD1. The ends lost 7 bases at V and 5 bases at J; junction bases unmatched: 6. The CDR3 runs 14 residues. Germline lookup yields CDR1 ENHRY and CDR2 SYGVKD. CDR3 region: CAITMGQGHNEQFF. CDR3 coding DNA: TGTGCCATCACAATGGGACAGGGTCACAATGAGCAGTTCTTC.

The V and J genes are TRBV3-1 (or the pseudogene TRBV3-2) and TRBJ1-4; TRBD1 might be the D (6 bases). CDR1 LGHDT and CDR2 YNNKEL come from the germline V gene (reference sequence). This CDR3 contains 16 residues. The ends were cut back, 5 bases at V and 8 bases at J, with 21 bases in the middle. The CDR3 reads CASSSRGGGGDEKLFF. CDR3 coding DNA: TGTGCCAGCAGCTCCCGAGGGGGAGGGGGAGACGAAAAACTGTTTTTT.

The rearrangement joins TRBV5-6 to TRBJ1-5; 7 bases agree with TRBD1. CDR3 length: 15 amino acids. V shed 0 bases, J shed 6 bases, and the junction held 6 bases outside the gene matches. CDR1 SGHDT and CDR2 YYEEEE come from the germline V gene. The CDR3 sequence: CASSLGGGGGQPQHF. CDR3 DNA sequence: TGTGCCAGCAGCTTGGGAGGGGGCGGAGGTCAGCCCCAGCATTTT. The complete variable domain, with remaining parts taken from reference TRBV5-6 and TRBJ1-5, reads DAGVTQSPTHLIKTRGQQVTLRCSPKSGHDTVSWYQQALGQGPQFIFQYYEEEERQRGNFPDRFSGHQFPNYSSELNVNALLLGDSALYLCASSLGGGGGQPQHFGDGTRLSIL.

The genes are TRBV27 and TRBJ1-2; the match to TRBD1 covers 7 bases. The V and J ends lost 5 bases and 2 bases, in that order; junction bases with no gene match: 11. Germline CDR1 and CDR2: MNHEY and SMNVEV (reference sequence). The CDR3 totals 16 residues. The CDR3 DNA sequence: TGTGCCAGCAGTCCCGCCCCGGGACAGCAAAACTATGGCTACACCTTC. Amino acids: CASSPAPGQQNYGYTF.